This TCR beta chain is from a study of blood T cell repertoires in COVID-19. Some clones are missing from TCRdb's copy, which holds only in-frame ones; the method was immunoSEQ multiplex PCR. The table shows 150,000 to 200,000 clones, with approximately 79% occurring only once. The V end lost 0 bases, the J end lost 7 bases, and 17 bases lay between the germline ends. Germline V gene sequence: CDR1 MGHDK, CDR2 SYGVNS. CDR3 size: 16 residues. The TCR originated in a man between 60 and 75 years old with active or convalescent COVID-19. Sequenced sample: peripheral blood. The chain recombines TRBV25-1 with TRBJ2-3; D uncertain. The CDR3 nucleotides read TGTGCCAGCAGTGAATATAAACGAGGTACCGGTAATACGCAGTATTTT. This sequence encodes CASSEYKRGTGNTQYF. The whole variable domain, filled in from reference TRBV25-1 and TRBJ2-3, reads EADIYQTPRYLVIGTGKKITLECSQTMGHDKMYWYQQDPGMELHLIHYSYGVNSTEKGDLSSESTVSRIRTEHFPLTLESARPSHTSQYLCASSEYKRGTGNTQYFGPGTRLTVL.